The 28 T cell receptor beta chains below all came from one sample that was sequenced in a study of T-cell reconstitution after alpha-beta-depleted transplantation in children. Preparation of the TCRbeta library used unique molecular identifiers. TCRdb re-called the PCR reads with MiXCR, one entry per CDR3 protein. The sample comprises around 72,000 distinct CDR3 sequences, just under 5% of which are singletons, and approximately 17% rests with the top ten. Sequenced material: PBMCs, mostly from graft donor cells, taken 180 days after TCRalphabeta/CD19-depleted stem cell transplant. These receptors were taken from a boy in the first two years of life who had a stem cell transplant for acute myeloid leukemia, so the T cells may come from the graft donor.

This clonotype appeared many times. The chain joins TRBV20-1 to TRBJ2-1; 8 bases map to TRBD2. J lost 9 bases, V lost 3 bases, and 7 bases had no gene match. Germline values: CDR1 DFQATT, CDR2 SNEGSKA (reference sequence). This CDR3 spans 13 amino acids. The CDR3 protein is CSASGTRGGEQFF. The CDR3 nucleotides read TGCAGTGCTAGCGGGACTAGGGGGGGTGAGCAGTTCTTC.

This clonotype was seen repeatedly, ten times or more. This chain connects TRBV3-1 to TRBJ2-3, with D unclear. The germline V gene encodes CDR1 LGHDT and CDR2 YNNKEL (reference sequence). Trimming pared 3 bases from V and 3 bases from J, leaving 4 bases between. This CDR3 contains 12 residues. CDR3 DNA: TGTGCCAGCAGCCAGGCTACAGATACGCAGTATTTT. Its protein is CASSQATDTQYF.

In this sample, this clonotype turned up many times. This chain joins TRBV18 and TRBJ1-1, with TRBD1 matching 9 bases. Trimming cost V 4 bases and J 1 base; bases outside gene matches: 10. Per germline, CDR1 KGHSH and CDR2 LQKENI. This CDR3 has 17 residues. CDR3 nucleotides: TGTGCCAGCTCACTACAGGGGGCTCGAACCCCGAACACTGAAGCTTTCTTT. The encoded protein is CASSLQGARTPNTEAFF.

This clonotype was seen repeatedly, ten times or more. CDR3 residues: CASSLAGGSLEQFF. Written as DNA, the CDR3 is TGTGCCAGCAGTTTAGCGGGGGGGTCTCTGGAGCAGTTCTTC. The V and J genes are TRBV27 and TRBJ2-1; TRBD2 matches at 9 bases. Germline V gene data show CDR1 as MNHEY and CDR2 as SMNVEV (reference sequence). After removal of 2 bases from V and 10 bases from J, the junction contained 6 bases not matched to a gene. The CDR3 has 14 amino acids.

Many counts were recorded for this clonotype. The chain couples TRBV20-1 to TRBJ1-6, with D possibly matching TRBD1 (6 bases). Trimming took off 1 base at V and 7 bases at J, with 14 bases between the two ends. Germline V lookup: CDR1 DFQATT, CDR2 SNEGSKA (reference sequence). There are 15 residues in the CDR3. The CDR3 region has the DNA TGCAGTGCTAGAGTGCTACAGGGTGGCAATTCACCCCTCCACTTT. Its translation is CSARVLQGGNSPLHF.

This clonotype was recorded many times. The chain has TRBV20-1 and TRBJ2-5, with no clear D. Trimming removed 7 bases from V and 0 bases from J, with 15 bases in between. Germline assignment: CDR1 DFQATT and CDR2 SNEGSKA (reference sequence). The CDR3 spans 14 residues. The CDR3 coding sequence is TGCAGTGTCCATAGGGCCGGTAACCAAGAGACCCAGTACTTC. This encodes CSVHRAGNQETQYF.

Ten or more counts support this clonotype. V is TRBV20-1 and J is TRBJ1-3, with TRBD1 matching 7 bases. The CDR3 runs 15 residues. CDR1 and CDR2 from the germline V gene are DFQATT and SNEGSKA (reference sequence). Trimming removed 3 bases from V and 4 bases from J; junction bases left unmatched: 9. CDR3: CSASPGTVWGNTIYF. In nucleotides, the CDR3 is TGCAGTGCTAGCCCCGGGACAGTCTGGGGAAACACCATATATTTT.

This clonotype was found many times. The chain joins TRBV12-3 or TRBV12-4 to TRBJ2-2; TRBD1 agrees at 9 bases. The CDR3 is 18 residues long. Trimming cost V 3 bases and J 6 bases; bases outside gene matches: 14. This chain's CDR3 is CASSFPAPGTGLAGELFF. For the CDR3, the DNA is TGTGCCAGCAGTTTTCCCGCCCCCGGGACAGGGCTCGCCGGGGAGCTGTTTTTT.

The sample holds many counts of this clonotype. The V call is TRBV7-2, the J call TRBJ1-6; no clear D gene. CDR3 size: 16 residues. V dropped 2 bases and J dropped 0 bases, with 8 bases sitting between them. The germline CDR1 and CDR2 sequences are SGHTA and FQGNSA. This CDR3 reads CASSLIQSSYNSPLHF. The CDR3 DNA reads TGTGCCAGCAGCTTAATCCAGAGCTCCTATAATTCACCCCTCCACTTT.

This clonotype was seen at least ten times. This chain links TRBV19 with TRBJ2-2; 8 bases are a match to TRBD2. Germline lookup yields CDR1 LNHDA and CDR2 SQIVND (reference sequence). The CDR3 extends over 17 amino acids. With V trimmed by 3 bases and J by 5 bases, 11 bases remained unmatched. DNA of the CDR3: TGTGCCAGTAGTATTGCCACCCCGGGGGGGCGGACCGGGGAGCTGTTTTTT. It codes for CASSIATPGGRTGELFF.

This clonotype was recorded at least ten times. The V and J genes are TRBV24-1 and TRBJ1-5; 9 bases map to TRBD1. Germline values: CDR1 KGHDR, CDR2 SFDVKD. After removal of 11 bases from V and 3 bases from J, the junction contained 4 bases not matched to a gene. The CDR3 runs to 13 residues. In nucleotides, the CDR3 is TGTGCCAGCCGACAGGGGGTCAATCAGCCCCAGCATTTT. Translated: CASRQGVNQPQHF.

This clonotype occurred many times. The chain couples TRBV7-9 to TRBJ2-5; D possibly corresponds to TRBD2 (5 bases). Germline V gene sequence: CDR1 SEHNR, CDR2 FQNEAQ (reference sequence). V was pared by 0 bases and J by 2 bases, with 16 bases between. The CDR3 totals 17 residues. The CDR3 DNA is TGTGCCAGCAGCTTAGCAGTGGCCCGGGAATCACAAGAGACCCAGTACTTC. It yields the protein CASSLAVARESQETQYF.

This clonotype was picked up many times. The CDR3 region is CASSRWDRGQVGELFF. The DNA for the CDR3 is TGTGCCAGCAGTCGTTGGGACAGGGGTCAAGTAGGGGAGCTGTTTTTT. The chain employs TRBV2 and TRBJ2-2; 10 nucleotides match TRBD1. Germline CDR1 is SNHLY and CDR2 is FYNNEI. This CDR3 comprises 16 residues. The junction had 11 bases not matched to a gene; V was cut back by 5 bases and J by 8 bases.

This clonotype was counted many times. The rearrangement joins TRBV27 to TRBJ2-7; 8 bases line up with TRBD2. J gave up 7 bases and V 4 bases, and 6 bases lay outside the gene matches. The germline V gene encodes CDR1 MNHEY and CDR2 SMNVEV (reference sequence). This CDR3 spans 13 amino acids. The CDR3 DNA is TGTGCCAGCAGTTCGACTAGCGTGGGGGAGCAGTACGTC. It yields the protein CASSSTSVGEQYV.

This clonotype has ten or more counts. This chain links TRBV18 with TRBJ2-5; D gene ambiguous. CDR1 and CDR2 from the germline V gene are KGHSH and LQKENI. This CDR3 comprises 15 residues. Trimming shortened V by 3 bases and J by 1 base, and 12 bases separated the two germline ends. As DNA, the CDR3 is TGTGCCAGCTCACCCCCTCAGAGAGGCCAAGAGACCCAGTACTTC. Its protein is CASSPPQRGQETQYF.

The table lists this clonotype with many counts. V usage is TRBV11-2 and J usage is TRBJ2-2; D is unclear. V was trimmed by 2 bases and J by 2 bases, leaving 9 bases between them. The CDR3 is 15 amino acids. The germline V gene has CDR1 SGHAT and CDR2 FQNNGV. CDR3 amino acids: CASSLKGPNTGELFF. CDR3 DNA: TGTGCCAGCAGCTTAAAAGGCCCTAACACCGGGGAGCTGTTTTTT. The full variable domain, with the rest looked up from reference TRBV11-2 and TRBJ2-2, is EAGVAQSPRYKIIEKRQSVAFWCNPISGHATLYWYQQILGQGPKLLIQFQNNGVVDDSQLPKDRFSAERLKGVDSTLKIQPAKLEDSAVYLCASSLKGPNTGELFFGEGSRLTVL.

This clonotype was observed many times. The chain carries TRBV7-2 and TRBJ2-5; no clear D. The CDR3 sequence is 14 residues long. The V and J ends lost 1 base and 3 bases respectively, with 9 bases between them. From germline, CDR1 is SGHTA and CDR2 FQGNSA. This CDR3 is CASSLEGVEETQYF. CDR3 sequence (DNA): TGTGCCAGCAGCTTAGAGGGCGTGGAAGAGACCCAGTACTTC.

J is TRBJ2-2 and V is TRBV4-3, with D possibly matching TRBD1 (6 bases). The germline CDR1 and CDR2 sequences are LGHNA and YSLEER. This CDR3 has 16 residues. V was shortened by 0 bases and J by 4 bases, with 12 bases between the two germline ends. The CDR3 sequence is CASSQDLRQATGELFF. The CDR3 region has the DNA TGCGCCAGCAGCCAAGATCTTCGACAGGCCACCGGGGAGCTGTTTTTT.

There are many counts of this clonotype. The chain joins TRBV5-1 to TRBJ2-2; D is perhaps TRBD1 (5 bases). CDR1 is SGHRS, CDR2 YFSETQ, per germline. The CDR3 runs 15 residues. With 1 base removed from V and 1 base from J, the gap between germline ends came to 8 bases. This CDR3 is CASSLWTQNTGELFF. As DNA, the CDR3 is TGCGCCAGCAGCTTGTGGACACAGAACACCGGGGAGCTGTTTTTT.

This clonotype was seen many times. The chain has TRBV12-3 or TRBV12-4 and TRBJ2-3, with D uncertain. The CDR3 has 11 amino acids. V dropped 8 bases and J dropped 6 bases, with 9 bases sitting between them. Written as DNA, the CDR3 is TGTGCCAGCCGCCAATTGGATACGCAGTATTTT. Amino acid sequence: CASRQLDTQYF.

This rearrangement joins TRBV6-1 to TRBJ2-3; tentatively, D is TRBD1 or TRBD2 (5 bases each). This CDR3 contains 15 residues. Germline V gene lookup returns CDR1 MNHNS and CDR2 SASEGT. The V and J ends lost 7 bases and 0 bases respectively, with 14 bases between them. CDR3 sequence (DNA): TGTGCCAGCATGGGGACGTTCTCTAGCACAGATACGCAGTATTTT. This translates into CASMGTFSSTDTQYF.

Many counts were recorded for this clonotype. In DNA, the CDR3 is TGTGCCAGCTCACAAGGGACTCGCACAGATACGCAGTATTTT. Residues: CASSQGTRTDTQYF. This chain links TRBV18 with TRBJ2-3; the D gene is possibly TRBD2 (6 bases). The CDR3 extends over 14 amino acids. Germline V gives CDR1 KGHSH, CDR2 LQKENI. Trimming cost V 4 bases and J 1 base, with 9 bases left between them.

This clonotype was detected ten times or more. CDR3 amino acids: CATSRLAGNEQFF. In DNA form, the CDR3 reads TGTGCCACCAGCAGACTAGCAGGCAATGAGCAGTTCTTC. The V gene is TRBV15, the J gene TRBJ2-1; TRBD2 might be the D (5 bases). Trimming took off 2 bases at V and 6 bases at J, with 8 bases between the two ends. The germline gives CDR1 LNHNV, CDR2 YYDKDF (reference sequence). The CDR3 length is 13 residues.

At least ten counts were recorded for this clonotype. This chain uses TRBV5-1 with TRBJ2-1; D possibly corresponds to TRBD1 (5 bases). The V and J ends lost 2 bases and 0 bases respectively, with 15 bases between them. Per the germline V gene, CDR1 is SGHRS and CDR2 is YFSETQ. This CDR3 is built from 17 residues. The DNA of the CDR3 is TGCGCCAGCAGCTTATACCAGACAGCCCGCTCCTACAATGAGCAGTTCTTC. Residues: CASSLYQTARSYNEQFF.

This chain connects TRBV5-1 to TRBJ1-2; the D is unclear. Germline CDR1 is SGHRS and CDR2 is YFSETQ. The V and J ends lost 0 bases and 4 bases respectively, with 13 bases between them. The CDR3 spans 15 residues. The CDR3 spells CASSLVKDGAYGYTF. The CDR3 region has the DNA TGCGCCAGCAGCTTGGTGAAGGACGGCGCCTATGGCTACACCTTC.

This clonotype was observed at least ten times. The J gene is TRBJ1-1, the V gene TRBV11-2; D is perhaps TRBD1 (5 bases). The germline V gene has CDR1 SGHAT and CDR2 FQNNGV. The germline V and J ends were trimmed by 5 bases and 3 bases, with 16 bases remaining between them. This CDR3 is built from 15 residues. DNA of the CDR3: TGTGCCAGCAGCCACGGGCCAACGGGGGACACTGAAGCTTTCTTT. Amino acids: CASSHGPTGDTEAFF.

This clonotype was counted many times. CDR3 region: CASSSTGANTGELFF. CDR3 sequence (DNA): TGTGCCAGCAGCTCTACAGGGGCGAACACCGGGGAGCTGTTTTTT. The genes are TRBV11-2 and TRBJ2-2; 7 bases line up with TRBD1. Germline values: CDR1 SGHAT, CDR2 FQNNGV. J was trimmed by 0 bases and V by 4 bases; bases with no gene match: 2. The CDR3 contains 15 residues.

This clonotype has only a few counts. The chain joins TRBV12-3 or TRBV12-4 to TRBJ2-2, with 15 bases identical to TRBD2. The V gene end was trimmed by 8 bases and the J gene end by 4 bases; junction bases not matched to a gene: 14. The CDR3 runs to 19 residues. CDR3 DNA: TGTGCCAGCTGTCCCCGCGGACTAGCGGGGGGGCCGGTCACCGGGGAGCTGTTTTTT. Its translation: CASCPRGLAGGPVTGELFF.